Here is one T cell receptor (beta chain) with its context. CDR3 length: 15 residues. The germline V gene has CDR1 MNHNS and CDR2 SASEGT. V dropped 8 bases and J dropped 3 bases, with 17 bases sitting between them. As for time point: peripheral blood 6 weeks after treatment start. It was locally advanced or metastatic urothelial carcinoma that patients had. Profiling relied on immunoSEQ multiplex PCR, and the TCRdb table lists in-frame clones only, not all of them. Counted here are about 51,000 clones, 88% occurring once; the ten biggest clones make up less than 3%. This specimen belongs to a study of PD-L1 blockade in urothelial cancer. Study in general: Male patients with bladder-origin urothelial cancer numbered about 90% of the roughly 29. Investigators checked blood 3 weeks (second dose) and 6 weeks after treatment start. Median blood clonality was roughly 0.087, with tens of thousands of unique TCRs.

The rearrangement uses TRBV6-1 and TRBJ2-4; maybe TRBD2 (6 bases). The material sequenced was PBMCs, taken around atezolizumab (anti-PD-L1) treatment. This clonotype was obtained from a man in his sixties with urothelial cancer. The CDR3 loop is CASSGWRGGKNIQYF. Written as DNA, the CDR3 is TGTGCCAGCTCCGGGTGGCGGGGCGGCAAAAACATTCAGTACTTC.